This TCR beta chain was found in a study of blood T cell repertoires in COVID-19. Data came from immunoSEQ multiplex PCR; TCRdb stores just in-frame clones and leaves some out. The sample records some 250,000 clones, about nine tenths being singletons. Germline lookup yields CDR1 MNHEY and CDR2 SVGEGT. V was clipped by 6 bases and J by 6 bases, with 14 bases between them. This CDR3 has 13 amino acids. The V call is TRBV6-2 or TRBV6-3, the J call TRBJ1-1, with D possibly being TRBD1 (6 bases). The sample was PBMCs or T cells enriched from blood (not recorded which). This TCR was sampled from a woman in her forties with acute COVID-19. DNA for the CDR3: TGTGCCAGCAGCCCCACGGGGGGCGCTGAAGCTTTCTTT. Protein: CASSPTGGAEAFF.